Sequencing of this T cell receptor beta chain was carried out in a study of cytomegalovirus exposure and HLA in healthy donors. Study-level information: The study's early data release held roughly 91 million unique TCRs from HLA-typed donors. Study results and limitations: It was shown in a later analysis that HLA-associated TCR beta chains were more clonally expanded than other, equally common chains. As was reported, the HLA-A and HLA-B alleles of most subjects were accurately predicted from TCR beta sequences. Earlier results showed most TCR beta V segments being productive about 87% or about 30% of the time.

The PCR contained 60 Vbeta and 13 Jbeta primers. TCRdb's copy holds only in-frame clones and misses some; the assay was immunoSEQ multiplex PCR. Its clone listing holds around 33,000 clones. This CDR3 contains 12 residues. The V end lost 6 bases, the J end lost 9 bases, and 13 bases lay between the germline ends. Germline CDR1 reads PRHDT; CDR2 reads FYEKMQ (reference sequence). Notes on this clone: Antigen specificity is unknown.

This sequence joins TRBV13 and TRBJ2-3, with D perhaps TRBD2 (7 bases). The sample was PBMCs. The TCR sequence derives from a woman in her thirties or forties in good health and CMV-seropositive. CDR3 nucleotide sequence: TGTGCCAGCAGGAGGGGGGGGTCAACGCAGTATTTT. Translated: CASRRGGSTQYF.